This is a list of T cell receptor beta chains from one sample in a study of Graves' ophthalmopathy and Graves' hyperthyroidism. TCRdb reprocessed the multiplex PCR reads via MiXCR and lists one record per CDR3 protein. The sample consists of roughly 420,000 distinct CDR3 sequences, 20% to 25% of them appearing once. The sample comprised peripheral blood. The origin of the receptors is a woman younger than 30 with stable Graves' hyperthyroidism. The CDR3 runs from the conserved cysteine through the conserved F or W. Fields, in order: clone size, J gene, D gene, V gene, CDR3 protein, CDR3 DNA. A D gene is named only where the DNA matches it firmly. Size values are once, few and many counts, or a class for expanded clones, and some rows have none.

>.|TRBJ2-7|TRBD2|TRBV6-2/TRBV6-3
CASSYSPRGELAGGHEQYF
TGTGCCAGCAGTTACTCTCCCAGGGGAGAACTAGCGGGAGGGCACGAGCAGTACTTC
>many|TRBJ2-7|TRBD2|TRBV12-3/TRBV12-4
CASSPLAGSSYEQYF
TGTGCCAGCAGCCCGCTAGCGGGAAGCTCCTACGAGCAGTACTTC
>many|TRBJ1-2|TRBD1|TRBV5-6
CASSLIHRGPSYGYTF
TGTGCCAGCAGCTTGATCCACAGGGGGCCCTCCTATGGCTACACCTTC
>many|TRBJ2-7|TRBD1|TRBV5-1
CASSPQTGDYEQYF
TGCGCCAGCAGCCCACAGACAGGGGACTACGAGCAGTACTTC
>many|TRBJ2-7|TRBD2|TRBV20-1
CSARERGLAGGPSSYEQYF
TGCAGTGCTAGAGAAAGAGGGCTAGCGGGAGGGCCAAGCTCCTACGAGCAGTACTTC
>many|TRBJ2-5|.|TRBV7-6
CASSLLGTDKETQYF
TGTGCCAGCAGCTTATTGGGGACGGATAAAGAGACCCAGTACTTC
>.|TRBJ1-2|.|TRBV29-1
CSVSEGREGYTF
TGCAGCGTTTCAGAGGGAAGAGAGGGCTACACCTTC
>.|TRBJ1-1|.|TRBV6-1
CASSGPRGREVNTEAFF
TGTGCCAGCAGTGGCCCACGGGGGCGAGAGGTTAACACTGAAGCTTTCTTT
>many|TRBJ2-5|.|TRBV7-2
CASSLYGQETQYF
TGTGCCAGCAGCTTATATGGACAAGAGACCCAGTACTTC
>few|TRBJ2-5|TRBD1|TRBV4-3
CASSQSLQGPETQYF
TGCGCCAGCAGCCAATCCCTACAGGGGCCAGAGACCCAGTACTTC
>.|TRBJ2-4|.|TRBV6-1
CASSRTGGGNIKYF
TGTGCCAGCAGTAGGACAGGCGGCGGGAACATTAAGTACTTC
>.|TRBJ2-5|.|TRBV6-2/TRBV6-3
CASSNPPPTRRKETQYF
TGTGCCAGCAGTAACCCTCCACCAACTCGCAGGAAAGAGACCCAGTACTTC
>many|TRBJ2-7|TRBD2|TRBV20-1
CSDGLAGGGEQYF
TGCAGTGATGGACTAGCGGGAGGAGGAGAGCAGTACTTC
>.|TRBJ2-3|TRBD2|TRBV12-3/TRBV12-4
CASSFSGRLADTQYF
TGTGCCAGCAGTTTTAGCGGGAGGTTGGCAGATACGCAGTATTTT
>many|TRBJ2-5|.|TRBV4-2
CASTKNIRSETQYF
TGTGCCAGCACTAAAAATATCAGGTCAGAGACCCAGTACTTC
>.|TRBJ1-1|.|TRBV19
CASKNGGTMNTEAFF
TGTGCCAGTAAGAATGGGGGCACCATGAACACTGAAGCTTTCTTT
>many|TRBJ2-7|.|TRBV11-2
CASSLQGVETYEQYF
TGTGCCAGCAGCCTACAGGGAGTCGAAACCTACGAGCAGTACTTC
>few|TRBJ2-5|.|TRBV5-6
CASSVTQKETQYF
TGTGCCAGCAGCGTTACACAGAAAGAGACCCAGTACTTC
>many|TRBJ1-6|TRBD1|TRBV2
CASSDQGTDNSPLHF
TGTGCCAGCAGTGATCAGGGGACAGATAATTCACCCCTCCACTTT
>once|TRBJ2-7|.|TRBV20-1
CSARRERSYEQYF
TGCAGTGCTAGAAGGGAGCGGTCCTACGAGCAGTACTTC
>many|TRBJ2-5|.|TRBV27
CASSPLTGTQYF
TGTGCCAGCAGTCCCCTAACAGGAACCCAGTACTTC
>many|TRBJ2-7|TRBD1|TRBV25-1
CASSDDRDRGRVSYEQYF
TGTGCCAGCAGTGACGACCGGGACAGGGGGCGAGTGTCCTACGAGCAGTACTTC
>.|TRBJ2-7|.|TRBV6-2/TRBV6-3
CASSLARRGLTYEQHF
TGTGCCAGCAGTCTAGCCCGTAGGGGTCTCACCTACGAGCAGCACTTC
>many|TRBJ1-2|.|TRBV29-1
CSVEQGNYGYTF
TGCAGCGTTGAACAGGGGAACTATGGCTACACCTTC